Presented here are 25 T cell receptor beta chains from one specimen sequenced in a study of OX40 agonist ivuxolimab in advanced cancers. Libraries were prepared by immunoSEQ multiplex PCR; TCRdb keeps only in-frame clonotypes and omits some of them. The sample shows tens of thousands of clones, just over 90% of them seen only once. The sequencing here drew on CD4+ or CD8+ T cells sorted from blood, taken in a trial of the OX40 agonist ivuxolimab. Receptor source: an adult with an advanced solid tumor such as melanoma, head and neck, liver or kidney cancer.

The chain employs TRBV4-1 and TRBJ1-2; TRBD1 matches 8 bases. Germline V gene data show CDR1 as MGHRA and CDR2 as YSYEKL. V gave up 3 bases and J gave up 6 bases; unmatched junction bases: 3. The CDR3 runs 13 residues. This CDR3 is CASSQTGVHGYTF. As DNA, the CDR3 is TGCGCCAGCAGCCAGACAGGGGTACATGGCTACACCTTC.

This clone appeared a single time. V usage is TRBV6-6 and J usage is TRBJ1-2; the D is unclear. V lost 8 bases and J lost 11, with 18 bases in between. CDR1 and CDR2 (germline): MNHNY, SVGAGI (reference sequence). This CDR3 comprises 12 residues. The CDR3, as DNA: TGTGCCAGCTCGGGCGGAAGTATGGAGTACACCTTC. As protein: CASSGGSMEYTF.

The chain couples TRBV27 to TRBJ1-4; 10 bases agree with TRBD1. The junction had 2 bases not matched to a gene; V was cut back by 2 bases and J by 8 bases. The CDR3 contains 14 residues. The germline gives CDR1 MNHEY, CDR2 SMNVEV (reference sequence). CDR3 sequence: CASSLGTGAEKLFF. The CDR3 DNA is TGTGCCAGCAGTTTAGGGACAGGGGCCGAAAAACTGTTTTTT.

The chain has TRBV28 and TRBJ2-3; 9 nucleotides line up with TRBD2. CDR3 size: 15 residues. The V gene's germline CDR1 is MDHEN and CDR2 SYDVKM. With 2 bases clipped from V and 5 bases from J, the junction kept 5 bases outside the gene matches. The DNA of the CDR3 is TGTGCCAGCAGTTTAGGCGGGGGGGTCGGAGATACGCAGTATTTT. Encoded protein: CASSLGGGVGDTQYF. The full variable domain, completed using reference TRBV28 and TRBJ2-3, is DVKVTQSSRYLVKRTGEKVFLECVQDMDHENMFWYRQDPGLGLRLIYFSYDVKMKEKGDIPEGYSVSREKKERFSLILESASTNQTSMYLCASSLGGGVGDTQYFGPGTRLTVL.

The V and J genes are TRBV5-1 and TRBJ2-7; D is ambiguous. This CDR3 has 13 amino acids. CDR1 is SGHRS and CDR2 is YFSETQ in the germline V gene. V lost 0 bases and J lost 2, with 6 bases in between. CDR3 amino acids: CASSLDSTYEQYF. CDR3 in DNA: TGCGCCAGCAGCTTGGACAGTACCTACGAGCAGTACTTC.

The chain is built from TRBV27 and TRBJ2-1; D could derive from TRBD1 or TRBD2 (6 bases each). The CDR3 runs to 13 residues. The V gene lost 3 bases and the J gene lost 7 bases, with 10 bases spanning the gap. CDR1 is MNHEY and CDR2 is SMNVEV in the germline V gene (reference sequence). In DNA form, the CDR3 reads TGTGCCAGCAGTTTTTCGGGGGCTAATGAGCAGTTCTTC. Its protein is CASSFSGANEQFF.

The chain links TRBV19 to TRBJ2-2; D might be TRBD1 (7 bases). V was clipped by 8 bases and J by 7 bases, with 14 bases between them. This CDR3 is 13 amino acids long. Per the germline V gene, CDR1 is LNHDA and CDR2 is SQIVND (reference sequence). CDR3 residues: CASQIRGDGELFF. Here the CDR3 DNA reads TGTGCCAGTCAAATCAGGGGGGACGGGGAGCTGTTTTTT.

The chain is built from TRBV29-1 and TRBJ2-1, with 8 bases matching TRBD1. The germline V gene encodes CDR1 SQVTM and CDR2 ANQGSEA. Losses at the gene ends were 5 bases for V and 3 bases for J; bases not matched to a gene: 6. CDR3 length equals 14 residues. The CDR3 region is CSVRGQGYYNEQFF. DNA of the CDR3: TGCAGCGTTCGCGGACAGGGTTACTACAATGAGCAGTTCTTC.

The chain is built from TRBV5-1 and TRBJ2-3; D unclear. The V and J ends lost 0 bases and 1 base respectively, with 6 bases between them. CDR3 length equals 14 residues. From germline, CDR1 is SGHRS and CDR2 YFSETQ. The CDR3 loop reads CASSLGDRTDTQYF. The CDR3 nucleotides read TGCGCCAGCAGCTTGGGGGATCGCACAGATACGCAGTATTTT.

The CDR3 is CARSAPGTVNTEAFF. The CDR3 DNA follows: TGTGCCAGAAGCGCCCCGGGGACAGTGAACACTGAAGCTTTCTTT. The chain links TRBV5-3 to TRBJ1-1; 7 bases are shared with TRBD1. TRBV5-3 is an ORF, with its function uncertain. This CDR3 contains 15 residues. The V segment lost 4 bases and the J segment 0 bases; nucleotides outside the gene matches: 6.

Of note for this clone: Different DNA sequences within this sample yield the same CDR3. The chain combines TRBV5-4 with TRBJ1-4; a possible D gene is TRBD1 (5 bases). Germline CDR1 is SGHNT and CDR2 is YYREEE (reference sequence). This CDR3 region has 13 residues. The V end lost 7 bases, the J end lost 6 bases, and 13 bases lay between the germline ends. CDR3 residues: CASAPTVYEKLFF. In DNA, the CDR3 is TGTGCCAGCGCTCCGACAGTTTATGAAAAACTGTTTTTT.

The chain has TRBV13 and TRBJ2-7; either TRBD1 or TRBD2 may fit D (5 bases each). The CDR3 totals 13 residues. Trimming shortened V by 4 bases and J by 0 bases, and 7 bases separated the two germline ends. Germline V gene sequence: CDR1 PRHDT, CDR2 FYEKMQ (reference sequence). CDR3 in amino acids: CASSSGGSYEQYF. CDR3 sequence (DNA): TGTGCCAGCAGCTCTGGGGGCTCCTACGAGCAGTACTTC. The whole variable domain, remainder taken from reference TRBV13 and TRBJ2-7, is AAGVIQSPRHLIKEKRETATLKCYPIPRHDTVYWYQQGPGQDPQFLISFYEKMQSDKGSIPDRFSAQQFSDYHSELNMSSLELGDSALYFCASSSGGSYEQYFGPGTRLTVT.

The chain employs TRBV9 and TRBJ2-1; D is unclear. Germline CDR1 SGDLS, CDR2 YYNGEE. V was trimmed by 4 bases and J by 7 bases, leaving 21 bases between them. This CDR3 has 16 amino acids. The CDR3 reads CASSPTLIPKINEQFF. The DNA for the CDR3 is TGTGCCAGCAGCCCCACCCTGATCCCTAAGATTAATGAGCAGTTCTTC.

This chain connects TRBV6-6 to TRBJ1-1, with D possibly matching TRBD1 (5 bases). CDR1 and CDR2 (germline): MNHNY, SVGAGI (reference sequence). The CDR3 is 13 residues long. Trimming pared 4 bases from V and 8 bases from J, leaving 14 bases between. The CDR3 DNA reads TGTGCCAGCAGTTGGACCTCCGGGGCGGAAGCTTTCTTT. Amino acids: CASSWTSGAEAFF.

The CDR3 DNA reads TGTGCCAGCAGCCCAGCTTGGGACAGGGACACCTACGAGCAGTACTTC. Protein sequence: CASSPAWDRDTYEQYF. V gene TRBV7-9 combines with J gene TRBJ2-7, with 9 nucleotides matching TRBD1. V trimming: 5 bases; J trimming: 2 bases; junction bases outside the gene matches: 10. The CDR3 loop spans 16 amino acids. Germline lookup yields CDR1 SEHNR and CDR2 FQNEAQ (reference sequence). Full variable domain (missing parts from reference TRBV7-9 and TRBJ2-7): DTGVSQNPRHKITKRGQNVTFRCDPISEHNRLYWYRQTLGQGPEFLTYFQNEAQLEKSRLLSDRFSAERPKGSFSTLEIQRTEQGDSAMYLCASSPAWDRDTYEQYFGPGTRLTVT.

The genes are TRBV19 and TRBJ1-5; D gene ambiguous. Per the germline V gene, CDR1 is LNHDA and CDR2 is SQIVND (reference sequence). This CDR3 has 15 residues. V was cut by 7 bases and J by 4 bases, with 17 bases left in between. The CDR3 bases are TGTGCCAGTAATTATCTTGGGGTTAGGAATCAGCCCCAGCATTTT. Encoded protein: CASNYLGVRNQPQHF.

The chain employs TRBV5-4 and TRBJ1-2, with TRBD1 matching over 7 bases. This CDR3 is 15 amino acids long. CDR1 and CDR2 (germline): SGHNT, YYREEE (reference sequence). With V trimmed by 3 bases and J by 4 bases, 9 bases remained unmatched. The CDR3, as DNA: TGTGCCAGCAGCTGGGGGGGACAGATAGGCTATGGCTACACCTTC. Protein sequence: CASSWGGQIGYGYTF.

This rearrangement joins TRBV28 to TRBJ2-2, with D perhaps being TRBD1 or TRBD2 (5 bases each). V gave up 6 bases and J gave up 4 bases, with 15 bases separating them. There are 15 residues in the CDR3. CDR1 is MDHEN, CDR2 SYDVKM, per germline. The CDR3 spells CASSLLRGTTGELFF. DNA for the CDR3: TGTGCCAGCAGCCTCTTGAGGGGAACCACCGGGGAGCTGTTTTTT.

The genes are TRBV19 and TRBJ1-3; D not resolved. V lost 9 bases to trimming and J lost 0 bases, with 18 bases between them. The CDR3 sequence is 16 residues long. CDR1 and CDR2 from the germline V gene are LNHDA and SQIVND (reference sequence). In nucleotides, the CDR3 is TGTGCCAGCGCCTTACTAACTATAAGCTCTGGAAACACCATATATTTT. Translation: CASALLTISSGNTIYF.

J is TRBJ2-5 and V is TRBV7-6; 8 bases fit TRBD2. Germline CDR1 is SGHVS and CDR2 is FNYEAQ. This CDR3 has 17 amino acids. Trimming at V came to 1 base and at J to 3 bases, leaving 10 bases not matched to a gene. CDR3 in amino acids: CASSLVTGGAVEETQYF. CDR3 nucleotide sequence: TGTGCCAGCAGCTTAGTCACCGGGGGGGCCGTGGAAGAGACCCAGTACTTC. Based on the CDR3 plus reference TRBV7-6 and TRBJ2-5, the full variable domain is GAGVSQSPRYKVTKRGQDVALRCDPISGHVSLYWYRQALGQGPEFLTYFNYEAQQDKSGLPNDRFSAERPEGSISTLTIQRTEQRDSAMYRCASSLVTGGAVEETQYFGPGTRLLVL.

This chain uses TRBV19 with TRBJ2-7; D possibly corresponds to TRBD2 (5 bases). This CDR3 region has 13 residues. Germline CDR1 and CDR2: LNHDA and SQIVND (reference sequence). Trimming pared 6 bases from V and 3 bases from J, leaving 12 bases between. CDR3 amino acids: CASREESGYEQYF. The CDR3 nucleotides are TGTGCCAGTAGGGAGGAATCCGGCTACGAGCAGTACTTC.

CDR3 bases: TGTGCCAGCAGCTCCTCACAGGATACGCAGTATTTT. This codes for CASSSSQDTQYF. The chain has TRBV7-9 and TRBJ2-3; D remains ambiguous. V lost 4 bases and J lost 6, with 8 bases in between. Germline CDR1 and CDR2: SEHNR and FQNEAQ (reference sequence). The CDR3 is 12 amino acids.

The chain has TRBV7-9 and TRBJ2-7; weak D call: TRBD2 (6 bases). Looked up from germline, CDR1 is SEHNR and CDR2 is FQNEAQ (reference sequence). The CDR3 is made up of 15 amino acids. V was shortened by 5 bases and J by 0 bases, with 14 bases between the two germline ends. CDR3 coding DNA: TGTGCCAGCAGCCCACTGGCGGGAAGCTCCTACGAGCAGTACTTC. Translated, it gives CASSPLAGSSYEQYF.

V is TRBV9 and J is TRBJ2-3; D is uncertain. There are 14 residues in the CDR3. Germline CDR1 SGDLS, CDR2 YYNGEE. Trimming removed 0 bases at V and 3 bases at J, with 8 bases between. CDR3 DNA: TGTGCCAGCAGCGTAGACGACACTACAGATACGCAGTATTTT. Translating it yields CASSVDDTTDTQYF.

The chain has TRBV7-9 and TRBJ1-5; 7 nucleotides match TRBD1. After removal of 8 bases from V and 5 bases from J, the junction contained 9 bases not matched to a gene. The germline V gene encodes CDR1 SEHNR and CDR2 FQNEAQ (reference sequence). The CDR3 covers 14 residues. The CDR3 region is CASELGQVHQPQHF. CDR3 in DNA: TGTGCCAGCGAACTAGGACAGGTACATCAGCCCCAGCATTTT.